What follows are 6 T cell receptor beta chains derived from one specimen sequenced in a study of glioma-infiltrating T cells. TCR alpha and beta CDR3 regions were amplified from RNA using iRepertoire nested multiplex PCR. TCRdb called the multiplex PCR reads again in MiXCR, with one record for every CDR3 protein. The repertoire holds approximately 120,000 distinct CDR3 sequences, with less than 30% as singletons. Source material: glioma tissue, nonneoplastic brain tissue, or PBMCs (not recorded which). The receptor source for this set is a human donor with low-grade glioma or glioblastoma, undergoing nonglioma brain surgery, or in good health (not recorded which).

Many counts were recorded for this clonotype. The rearrangement links TRBV28 to TRBJ1-1, with a tentative D call TRBD1 (5 bases). Germline CDR1 MDHEN, CDR2 SYDVKM. CDR3 length: 12 amino acids. Trimming removed 2 bases from V and 7 bases from J, with 8 bases in between. This CDR3 is CASSLDSFEAFF. The CDR3 nucleotides are TGTGCCAGCAGTTTAGACAGCTTTGAAGCTTTCTTT.

This clonotype appeared a few times. The chain is built from TRBV10-3 and TRBJ2-6; 10 bases match TRBD1. This CDR3 contains 18 residues. The V gene end was trimmed by 3 bases and the J gene end by 2 bases; junction bases not matched to a gene: 7. CDR1 and CDR2 from the germline V gene are ENHRY and SYGVKD. CDR3: CAISDPGQGNAGANVLTF. The CDR3 nucleotides read TGTGCCATCAGTGATCCGGGACAGGGGAACGCTGGGGCCAACGTCCTGACTTTC.

This clonotype was detected many times. The chain is built from TRBV28 and TRBJ1-1, with a possible D match to TRBD1 (5 bases). V lost 3 bases and J lost 3, with 17 bases in between. The CDR3 runs to 16 residues. In germline, CDR1 is MDHEN, CDR2 SYDVKM. CDR3 region: CASSFPTANQDTEAFF. CDR3 sequence (DNA): TGTGCCAGCAGTTTCCCGACAGCTAACCAGGACACTGAAGCTTTCTTT.

The chain employs TRBV30 and TRBJ2-1, with D possibly TRBD1 on 5 matching bases. The V and J ends lost 1 base and 0 bases respectively, with 13 bases between them. Per the germline V gene, CDR1 is GTSNPN and CDR2 is SVGIG (reference sequence). The CDR3 is 16 amino acids. CDR3 nucleotides: TGTGCCTGGAGTGGGGTGGCTAGGGGCTCCTACAATGAGCAGTTCTTC. Protein: CAWSGVARGSYNEQFF.

This clonotype has a count of ten or more. This sequence joins TRBV9 and TRBJ1-2, with D unclear. V lost 0 bases and J 2 bases, leaving 8 bases between the germline ends. The CDR3 is made up of 14 amino acids. CDR1 and CDR2 (germline): SGDLS, YYNGEE. CDR3 in amino acids: CASSVEGQNYGYTF. The CDR3 DNA reads TGTGCCAGCAGCGTAGAAGGCCAGAACTATGGCTACACCTTC.

Notes on this clonotype: A clone one base away is much larger, so this may be a read error. The chain recombines TRBV18 with TRBJ2-7, with TRBD1 matching 8 bases. The CDR3 totals 16 residues. Germline CDR1 and CDR2: KGHSH and LQKENI. The CDR3 DNA is TGTGCCGGCTCACCACCGACCGGGACAGGTTCCTACGAGCAGTACTTC. Translated, it gives CAGSPPTGTGSYEQYF.